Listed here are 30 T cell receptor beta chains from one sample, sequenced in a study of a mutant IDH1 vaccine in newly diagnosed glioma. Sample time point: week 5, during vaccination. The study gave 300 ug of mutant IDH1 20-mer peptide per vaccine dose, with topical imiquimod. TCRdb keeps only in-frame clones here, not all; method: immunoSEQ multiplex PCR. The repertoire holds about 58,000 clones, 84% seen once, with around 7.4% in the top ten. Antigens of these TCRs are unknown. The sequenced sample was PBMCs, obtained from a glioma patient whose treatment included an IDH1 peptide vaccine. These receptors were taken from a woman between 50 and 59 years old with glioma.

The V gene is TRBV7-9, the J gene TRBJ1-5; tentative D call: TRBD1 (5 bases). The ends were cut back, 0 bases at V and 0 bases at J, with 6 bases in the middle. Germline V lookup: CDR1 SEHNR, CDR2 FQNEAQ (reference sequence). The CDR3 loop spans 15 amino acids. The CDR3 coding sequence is TGTGCCAGCAGCTTAGCAGACAGTAGCAATCAGCCCCAGCATTTT. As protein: CASSLADSSNQPQHF. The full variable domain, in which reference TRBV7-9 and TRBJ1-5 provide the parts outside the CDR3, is DTGVSQNPRHKITKRGQNVTFRCDPISEHNRLYWYRQTLGQGPEFLTYFQNEAQLEKSRLLSDRFSAERPKGSFSTLEIQRTEQGDSAMYLCASSLADSSNQPQHFGDGTRLSIL.

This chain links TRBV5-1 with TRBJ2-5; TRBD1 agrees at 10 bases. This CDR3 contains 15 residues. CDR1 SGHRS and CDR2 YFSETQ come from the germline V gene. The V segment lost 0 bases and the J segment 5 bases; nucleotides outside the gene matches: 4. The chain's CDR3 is CASSLGDRGSETQYF. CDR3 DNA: TGCGCCAGCAGCTTGGGGGACAGGGGTTCCGAGACCCAGTACTTC.

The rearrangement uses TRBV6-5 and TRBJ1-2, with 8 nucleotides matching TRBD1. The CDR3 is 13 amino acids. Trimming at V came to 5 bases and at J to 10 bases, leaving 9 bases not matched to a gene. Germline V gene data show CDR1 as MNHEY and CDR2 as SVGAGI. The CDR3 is CASSPGQGTVYTF. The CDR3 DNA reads TGTGCCAGCAGTCCCGGACAGGGTACGGTCTACACCTTC.

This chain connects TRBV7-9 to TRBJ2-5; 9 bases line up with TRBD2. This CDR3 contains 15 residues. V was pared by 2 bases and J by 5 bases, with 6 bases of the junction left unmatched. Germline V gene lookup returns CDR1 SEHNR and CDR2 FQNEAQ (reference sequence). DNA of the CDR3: TGTGCCAGCAGCTTAACCGGCGGGGGGGCGGAGACCCAGTACTTC. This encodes CASSLTGGGAETQYF.

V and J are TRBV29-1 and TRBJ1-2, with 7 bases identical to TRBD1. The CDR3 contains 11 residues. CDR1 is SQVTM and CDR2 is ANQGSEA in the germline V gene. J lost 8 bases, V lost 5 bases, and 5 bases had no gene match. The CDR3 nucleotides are TGCAGCGTTACGGGACAGTGGGGCTACACCTTC. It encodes CSVTGQWGYTF.

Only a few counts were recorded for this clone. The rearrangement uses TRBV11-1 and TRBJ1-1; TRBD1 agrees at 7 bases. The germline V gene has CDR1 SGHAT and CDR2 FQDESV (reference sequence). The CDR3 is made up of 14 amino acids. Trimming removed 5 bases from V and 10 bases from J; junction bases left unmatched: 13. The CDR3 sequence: CASSTGQVGVRAFF. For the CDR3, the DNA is TGTGCCAGCAGCACAGGACAGGTCGGTGTTCGAGCTTTCTTT.

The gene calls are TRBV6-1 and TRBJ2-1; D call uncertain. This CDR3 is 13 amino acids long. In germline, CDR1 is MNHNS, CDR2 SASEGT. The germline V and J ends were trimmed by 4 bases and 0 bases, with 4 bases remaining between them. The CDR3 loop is CASSAFSYNEQFF. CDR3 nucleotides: TGTGCCAGCAGTGCGTTCTCCTACAATGAGCAGTTCTTC.

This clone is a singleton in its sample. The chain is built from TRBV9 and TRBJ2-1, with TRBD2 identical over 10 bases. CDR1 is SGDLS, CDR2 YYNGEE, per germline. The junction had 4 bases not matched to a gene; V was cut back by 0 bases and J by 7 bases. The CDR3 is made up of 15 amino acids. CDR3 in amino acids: CASSVDPSGGNEQFF. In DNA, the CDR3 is TGTGCCAGCAGCGTAGATCCTAGCGGGGGAAATGAGCAGTTCTTC.

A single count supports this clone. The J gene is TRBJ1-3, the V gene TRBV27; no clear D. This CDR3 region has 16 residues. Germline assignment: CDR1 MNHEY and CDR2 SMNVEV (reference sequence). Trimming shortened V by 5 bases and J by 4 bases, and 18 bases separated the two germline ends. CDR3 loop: CASSPGLLGYGNTIYF. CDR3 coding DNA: TGTGCCAGCAGTCCGGGTTTACTGGGTTACGGAAACACCATATATTTT.

Written as DNA, the CDR3 is TGTGCCAGCAGCTTAGATCTTGGGGATACGCAGTATTTT. Translating gives CASSLDLGDTQYF. V and J are TRBV11-3 and TRBJ2-3, with D uncertain. Trimming pared 0 bases from V and 6 bases from J, leaving 7 bases between. CDR1 is SGHNT, CDR2 YENEEA, per germline. This CDR3 spans 13 amino acids.

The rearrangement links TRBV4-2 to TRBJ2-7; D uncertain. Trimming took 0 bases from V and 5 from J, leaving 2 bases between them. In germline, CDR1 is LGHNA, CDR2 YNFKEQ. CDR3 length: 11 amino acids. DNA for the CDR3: TGTGCCAGCAGCCAAGATAACGAGCAGTACTTC. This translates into CASSQDNEQYF.

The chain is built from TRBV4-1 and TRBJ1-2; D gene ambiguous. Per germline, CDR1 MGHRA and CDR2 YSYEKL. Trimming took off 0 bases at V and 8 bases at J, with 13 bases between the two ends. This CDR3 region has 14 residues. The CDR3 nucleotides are TGCGCCAGCAGCCAAGAGGTCGCCGGTAGAGGCTACACCTTC. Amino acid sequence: CASSQEVAGRGYTF.

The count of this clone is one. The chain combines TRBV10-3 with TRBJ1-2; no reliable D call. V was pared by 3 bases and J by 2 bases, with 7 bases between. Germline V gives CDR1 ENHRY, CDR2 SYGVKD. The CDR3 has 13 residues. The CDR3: CAISEGQNYGYTF. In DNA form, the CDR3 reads TGTGCCATCAGTGAAGGGCAGAACTATGGCTACACCTTC.

The chain's CDR3 is CASSTDRGWNSPLHF. The CDR3 DNA reads as TGTGCCAGCAGCACAGACAGGGGTTGGAATTCACCCCTCCACTTT. V usage is TRBV9 and J usage is TRBJ1-6; 8 bases line up with TRBD1. V trimming: 4 bases; J trimming: 7 bases; junction bases outside the gene matches: 7. The CDR3 loop spans 15 amino acids. Per germline, CDR1 SGDLS and CDR2 YYNGEE.

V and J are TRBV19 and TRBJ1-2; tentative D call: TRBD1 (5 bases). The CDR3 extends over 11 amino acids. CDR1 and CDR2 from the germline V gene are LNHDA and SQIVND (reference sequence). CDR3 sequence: CAIDSDYGYTF. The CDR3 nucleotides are TGTGCGATCGACAGCGACTATGGCTACACCTTC.

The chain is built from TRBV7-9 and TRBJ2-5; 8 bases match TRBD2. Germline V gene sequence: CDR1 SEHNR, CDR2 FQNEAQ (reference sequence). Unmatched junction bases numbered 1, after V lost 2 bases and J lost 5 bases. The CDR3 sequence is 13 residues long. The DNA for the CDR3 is TGTGCCAGCAGCTTACGCGGGGGGGAGACCCAGTACTTC. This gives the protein CASSLRGGETQYF.

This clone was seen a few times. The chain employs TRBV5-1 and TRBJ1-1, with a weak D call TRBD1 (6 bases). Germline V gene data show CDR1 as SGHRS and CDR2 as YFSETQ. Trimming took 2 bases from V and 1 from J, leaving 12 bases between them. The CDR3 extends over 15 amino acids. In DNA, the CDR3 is TGCGCCAGCAGCTTCCGGACAGAGTCGAACACTGAAGCTTTCTTT. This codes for CASSFRTESNTEAFF.

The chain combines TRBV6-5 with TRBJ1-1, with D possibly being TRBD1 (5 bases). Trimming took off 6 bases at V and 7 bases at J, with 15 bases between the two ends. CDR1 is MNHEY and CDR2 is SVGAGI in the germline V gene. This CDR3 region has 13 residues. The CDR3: CASSLWGGIEAFF. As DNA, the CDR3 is TGTGCCAGCAGCCTATGGGGGGGGATTGAAGCTTTCTTT.

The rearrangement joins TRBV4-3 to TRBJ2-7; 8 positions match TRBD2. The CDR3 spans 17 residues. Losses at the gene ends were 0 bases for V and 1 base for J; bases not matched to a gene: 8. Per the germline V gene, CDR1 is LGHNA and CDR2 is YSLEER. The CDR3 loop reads CASSQDRTSGGSYEQYF. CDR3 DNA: TGCGCCAGCAGCCAAGATCGGACCAGCGGGGGATCCTACGAGCAGTACTTC.

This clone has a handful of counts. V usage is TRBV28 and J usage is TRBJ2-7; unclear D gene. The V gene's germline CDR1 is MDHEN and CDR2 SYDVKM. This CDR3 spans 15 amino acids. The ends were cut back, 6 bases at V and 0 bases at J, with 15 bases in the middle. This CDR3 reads CASSPSYTSSYEQYF. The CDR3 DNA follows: TGTGCCAGCAGCCCCTCCTACACAAGCTCCTACGAGCAGTACTTC.

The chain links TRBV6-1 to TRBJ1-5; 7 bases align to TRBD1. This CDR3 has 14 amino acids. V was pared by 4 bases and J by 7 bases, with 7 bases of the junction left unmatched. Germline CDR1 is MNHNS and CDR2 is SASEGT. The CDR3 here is CASSGQGGFQPQHF. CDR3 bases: TGTGCCAGCAGTGGACAGGGAGGTTTCCAGCCCCAGCATTTT.

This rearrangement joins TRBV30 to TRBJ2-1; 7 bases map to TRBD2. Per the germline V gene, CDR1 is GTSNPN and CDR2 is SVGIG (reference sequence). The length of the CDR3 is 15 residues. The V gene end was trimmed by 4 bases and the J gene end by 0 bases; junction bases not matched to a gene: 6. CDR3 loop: CAWNLRLASYNEQFF. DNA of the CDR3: TGTGCCTGGAACCTGAGACTAGCCTCCTACAATGAGCAGTTCTTC.

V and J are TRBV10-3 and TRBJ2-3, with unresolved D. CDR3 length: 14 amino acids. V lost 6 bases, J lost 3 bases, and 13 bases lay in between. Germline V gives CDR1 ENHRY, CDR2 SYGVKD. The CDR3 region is CAIRPYESTDTQYF. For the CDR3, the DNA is TGTGCCATCAGACCTTACGAAAGTACAGATACGCAGTATTTT.

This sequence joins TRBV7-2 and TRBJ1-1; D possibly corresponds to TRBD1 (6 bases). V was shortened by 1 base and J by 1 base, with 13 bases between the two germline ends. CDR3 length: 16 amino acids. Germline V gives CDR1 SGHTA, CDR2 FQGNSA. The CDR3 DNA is TGTGCCAGCAGCTTAGTAGGGGGGCAGAAGAACACTGAAGCTTTCTTT. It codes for CASSLVGGQKNTEAFF.

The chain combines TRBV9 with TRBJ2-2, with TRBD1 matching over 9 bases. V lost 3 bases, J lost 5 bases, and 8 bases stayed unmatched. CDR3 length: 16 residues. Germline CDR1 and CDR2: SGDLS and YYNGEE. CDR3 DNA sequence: TGTGCCAGCAGCGGAGGGGGGACAGGGCGTACCGGGGAGCTGTTTTTT. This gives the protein CASSGGGTGRTGELFF. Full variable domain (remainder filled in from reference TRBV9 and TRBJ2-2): DSGVTQTPKHLITATGQRVTLRCSPRSGDLSVYWYQQSLDQGLQFLIQYYNGEERAKGNILERFSAQQFPDLHSELNLSSLELGDSALYFCASSGGGTGRTGELFFGEGSRLTVL.

The CDR3 here is CAAASGYGYTF. Here the CDR3 DNA reads TGTGCCGCCGCGTCGGGGTATGGCTACACCTTC. This sequence joins TRBV10-3 and TRBJ1-2, with D unclear. Germline V gene sequence: CDR1 ENHRY, CDR2 SYGVKD. This CDR3 is built from 11 residues. V lost 11 bases and J 5 bases, leaving 12 bases between the germline ends.

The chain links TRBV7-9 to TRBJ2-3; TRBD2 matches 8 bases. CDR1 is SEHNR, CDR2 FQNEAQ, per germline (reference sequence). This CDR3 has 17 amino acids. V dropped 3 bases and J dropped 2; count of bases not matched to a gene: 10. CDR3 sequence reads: CASSLGAGGALTDTQYF. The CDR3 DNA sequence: TGTGCCAGCAGCTTGGGCGCGGGGGGTGCCCTCACAGATACGCAGTATTTT. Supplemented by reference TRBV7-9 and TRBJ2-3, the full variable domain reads DTGVSQNPRHKITKRGQNVTFRCDPISEHNRLYWYRQTLGQGPEFLTYFQNEAQLEKSRLLSDRFSAERPKGSFSTLEIQRTEQGDSAMYLCASSLGAGGALTDTQYFGPGTRLTVL.

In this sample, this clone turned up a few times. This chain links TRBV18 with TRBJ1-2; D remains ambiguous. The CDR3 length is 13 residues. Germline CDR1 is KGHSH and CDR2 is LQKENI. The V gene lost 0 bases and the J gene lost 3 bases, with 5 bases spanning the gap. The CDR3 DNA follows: TGTGCCAGCTCACCACCGAACGACTATGGCTACACCTTC. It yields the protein CASSPPNDYGYTF.

CDR3: CASSFDGNSPLHF. The CDR3 nucleotides read TGTGCCAGCAGCTTCGACGGGAATTCACCCCTCCACTTT. V gene TRBV7-9 combines with J gene TRBJ1-6, with no clear D. Germline CDR1 reads SEHNR; CDR2 reads FQNEAQ (reference sequence). V lost 3 bases and J lost 7, with 7 bases in between. The CDR3 spans 13 residues.

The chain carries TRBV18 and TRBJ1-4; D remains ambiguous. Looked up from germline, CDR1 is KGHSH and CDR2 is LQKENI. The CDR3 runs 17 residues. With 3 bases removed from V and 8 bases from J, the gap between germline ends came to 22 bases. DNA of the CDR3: TGTGCCAGCTCACCCCCGATCGGGAAGAAGAGTATGGAAAAACTGTTTTTT. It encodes CASSPPIGKKSMEKLFF.